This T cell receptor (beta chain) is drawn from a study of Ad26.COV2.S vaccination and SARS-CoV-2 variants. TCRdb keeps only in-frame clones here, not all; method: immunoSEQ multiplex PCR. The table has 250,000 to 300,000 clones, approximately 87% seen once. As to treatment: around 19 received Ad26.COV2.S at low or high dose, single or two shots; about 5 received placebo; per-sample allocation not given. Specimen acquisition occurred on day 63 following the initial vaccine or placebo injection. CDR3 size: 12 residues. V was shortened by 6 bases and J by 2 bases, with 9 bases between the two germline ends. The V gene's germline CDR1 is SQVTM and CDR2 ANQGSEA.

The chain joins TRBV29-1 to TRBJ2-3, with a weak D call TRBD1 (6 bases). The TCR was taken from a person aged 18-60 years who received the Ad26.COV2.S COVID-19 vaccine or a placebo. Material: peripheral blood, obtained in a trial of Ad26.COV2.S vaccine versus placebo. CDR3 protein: CSVQGNTDTQYF. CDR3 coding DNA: TGCAGCGTGCAGGGGAACACAGATACGCAGTATTTT.